Each of the 21 T cell receptor beta chains below was sequenced from the same sample in a study of blood T cells in healthy people across ages. The authors ran a second PCR of about 6 to 11 cycles using a sample-barcoded 5' primer and a J-beta primer mix. TCRdb reanalysed the 5' RACE reads using MiXCR and keeps one entry per CDR3 protein. Among around 1,700,000 distinct CDR3 sequences listed, about 30% were seen once. The sample was blood. The receptors were gathered from a woman in her thirties in good health.

Notes on this clonotype: Just one base apart from a much larger clone, this may be a read error. The chain joins TRBV27 to TRBJ2-7; TRBD2 matches 12 bases. Germline V gene data show CDR1 as MNHEY and CDR2 as SMNVEV (reference sequence). The CDR3 contains 14 residues. The CDR3 is CTSRRTSGDWKQYF. In DNA form, the CDR3 reads TGTACCAGCAGGAGGACTAGCGGGGACTGGAAGCAGTACTTC.

This sequence joins TRBV28 and TRBJ2-4; no definite D call. The DNA matches TRBJ2-7 better at its end, which makes the J call doubtful. The CDR3 sequence is 13 residues long. Germline V lookup: CDR1 MDHEN, CDR2 SYDVKM. The CDR3 is CASSFREVYEQYF. In nucleotides, the CDR3 is TGTGCCAGCAGTTTTAGGGAAGTCTACGAGCAGTACTTC.

This clonotype appeared a few times. CDR3 coding DNA: TGTGCCAGCAGCTTGGTCGCGACAGCTGGGGCCAACGTCCTGACTTTC. Amino acids: CASSLVATAGANVLTF. V is TRBV5-5 and J is TRBJ2-6; TRBD1 is a possible D gene (5 bases). The germline V gene has CDR1 SGHKS and CDR2 YYEKEE (reference sequence). With 0 bases removed from V and 2 bases from J, the gap between germline ends came to 9 bases. CDR3 length equals 16 residues.

The chain uses TRBV2 and TRBJ2-7, with a tentative D call TRBD1 (7 bases). V gave up 6 bases and J gave up 3 bases, with 12 bases separating them. The CDR3 consists of 13 residues. Germline CDR1 is SNHLY and CDR2 is FYNNEI. The CDR3 coding sequence is TGTGCCAGCAGCCAGGGGGAGGACTACGAGCAGTACTTC. Translated: CASSQGEDYEQYF.

The chain uses TRBV3-1 and TRBJ2-7; TRBD2 aligns across 9 bases. The V gene's germline CDR1 is LGHDT and CDR2 YNNKEL (reference sequence). Unmatched junction bases numbered 7, after V lost 4 bases and J lost 6 bases. The CDR3 has 14 amino acids. The CDR3 region is CASSRGGGASEQYF. CDR3 bases: TGTGCCAGCAGCCGGGGCGGGGGGGCCTCCGAGCAGTACTTC.

This clonotype appeared many times. The chain links TRBV5-1 to TRBJ2-5, with 10 bases fitting TRBD1. This CDR3 is 16 amino acids long. Germline V gene data show CDR1 as SGHRS and CDR2 as YFSETQ. The ends lost 3 bases at V and 11 bases at J; junction bases unmatched: 16. Here the CDR3 reads CASSSTGTGARREQYF. As DNA, the CDR3 is TGCGCCAGCAGCTCGACCGGGACAGGGGCCAGAAGGGAACAGTACTTC.

This clonotype was seen many times. CDR3 in DNA: TGCGCCAGCAGCTTGGGAGGGTCCGATACCTACGAGCAGTACTTC. Residues: CASSLGGSDTYEQYF. The chain joins TRBV5-1 to TRBJ2-7; possible D gene TRBD2, 5 bases. Germline V lookup: CDR1 SGHRS, CDR2 YFSETQ. V was clipped by 0 bases and J by 2 bases, with 12 bases between them. CDR3 size: 15 residues.

In its sample, this clonotype was seen many times. J is TRBJ2-7 and V is TRBV20-1, with 7 positions matching TRBD2. Germline values: CDR1 DFQATT, CDR2 SNEGSKA (reference sequence). J lost 3 bases, V lost 0 bases, and 5 bases had no gene match. The CDR3 covers 14 residues. The CDR3 loop is CSARDPAGRYEQYF. CDR3 DNA sequence: TGCAGTGCTAGAGACCCAGCGGGGCGCTACGAGCAGTACTTC.

The sample holds a few counts of this clonotype. V usage is TRBV20-1 and J usage is TRBJ1-5; D may be TRBD1 (6 bases). Germline V gene lookup returns CDR1 DFQATT and CDR2 SNEGSKA (reference sequence). Trimming cost V 3 bases and J 9 bases, with 18 bases left between them. This CDR3 contains 14 residues. As DNA, the CDR3 is TGCAGTGCTAGGGGTGGGGGCGCGAGTCGGCCCCAGCATTTT. Protein sequence: CSARGGGASRPQHF.

Concerning this clonotype itself: A read error may produce the germline difference seen at one junction end. The chain couples TRBV5-1 to TRBJ2-7; D unclear. Germline CDR1 is SGHRS and CDR2 is YFSETQ. The length of the CDR3 is 12 residues. The CDR3 bases are TGCTCCAGCAGCCCGGACGGCTACGAGCAGTACTTC. Translation: CSSSPDGYEQYF.

This chain joins TRBV7-8 and TRBJ1-1; 7 bases are a match to TRBD1. This CDR3 contains 14 residues. Germline V gives CDR1 SGHVS, CDR2 FQNEAQ. V trimming: 0 bases; J trimming: 4 bases; junction bases outside the gene matches: 2. This chain's CDR3 is CASSLADRVTEAFF. CDR3 sequence (DNA): TGTGCCAGCAGCTTAGCTGACAGGGTCACTGAAGCTTTCTTT.

The genes are TRBV20-1 and TRBJ2-3, with 8 bases matching TRBD2. V lost 5 bases to trimming and J lost 1 base; unmatched junction nucleotides: 8. Looked up from germline, CDR1 is DFQATT and CDR2 is SNEGSKA (reference sequence). The CDR3 has 15 residues. The CDR3 nucleotides are TGCAGTGCTTCTACTAGCGGAACTGGCACAGATACGCAGTATTTT. Amino acid sequence: CSASTSGTGTDTQYF.

This clonotype was found a few times. The rearrangement uses TRBV15 and TRBJ2-1; D call uncertain. The CDR3 covers 11 residues. V lost 4 bases and J 12 bases, leaving 10 bases between the germline ends. In germline, CDR1 is LNHNV, CDR2 YYDKDF (reference sequence). CDR3 nucleotide sequence: TGTGCCACCAGCAACAGACTGGGGCAGTTCTTC. It encodes CATSNRLGQFF.

In its sample, this clonotype was seen a few times. CDR3 coding DNA: TGCGCCAGCAGCCCACCCCGGCTAGCGGATTACAATGAGCAGTTCTTC. It specifies CASSPPRLADYNEQFF. The rearrangement links TRBV5-1 to TRBJ2-1; 7 nucleotides agree with TRBD2. The germline CDR1 and CDR2 sequences are SGHRS and YFSETQ. There are 16 residues in the CDR3. V lost 4 bases, J lost 4 bases, and 11 bases stayed unmatched. Full variable domain (outside the CDR3, taken from reference TRBV5-1 and TRBJ2-1): KAGVTQTPRYLIKTRGQQVTLSCSPISGHRSVSWYQQTPGQGLQFLFEYFSETQRNKGNFPGRFSGRQFSNSRSEMNVSTLELGDSALYLCASSPPRLADYNEQFFGPGTRLTVL.

The chain uses TRBV20-1 and TRBJ2-1; no clear D gene. Trimming removed 4 bases from V and 4 bases from J, with 5 bases in between. This CDR3 spans 11 amino acids. Germline V gene lookup returns CDR1 DFQATT and CDR2 SNEGSKA (reference sequence). CDR3 in amino acids: CSATTYNEQFF. In DNA form, the CDR3 reads TGCAGTGCTACCACTTACAATGAGCAGTTCTTC.

This clonotype was found a few times. This rearrangement joins TRBV12-3 or TRBV12-4 to TRBJ2-4; maybe TRBD1 (5 bases). Trimming shortened V by 5 bases and J by 8 bases, and 13 bases separated the two germline ends. The length of the CDR3 is 13 residues. Here the CDR3 reads CASSKQARDIQYF. The DNA of the CDR3 is TGTGCCAGCAGTAAACAGGCTAGGGACATTCAGTACTTC.

This clonotype was detected only a few times. The CDR3 loop reads CASSTDVNQPQHF. CDR3 nucleotide sequence: TGTGCCAGCAGTACCGATGTTAATCAGCCCCAGCATTTT. The chain joins TRBV6-1 to TRBJ1-5; D not certain. This CDR3 is 13 amino acids long. V was pared by 5 bases and J by 4 bases, with 9 bases between. CDR1 MNHNS and CDR2 SASEGT come from the germline V gene.

The V gene is TRBV20-1, the J gene TRBJ1-4; no clear D gene. The CDR3 runs to 13 residues. In germline, CDR1 is DFQATT, CDR2 SNEGSKA (reference sequence). V was cut by 3 bases and J by 5 bases, with 10 bases left in between. The CDR3 loop is CSASETVNEKLFF. The CDR3 DNA reads as TGCAGTGCTAGTGAGACTGTGAATGAAAAACTGTTTTTT.

The chain couples TRBV20-1 to TRBJ2-3; TRBD2 agrees at 7 bases. The CDR3 contains 16 residues. Germline values: CDR1 DFQATT, CDR2 SNEGSKA (reference sequence). The V and J ends lost 5 bases and 4 bases, in that order; junction bases with no gene match: 15. The CDR3 region is CSADYEGVAGADTQYF. The CDR3 DNA reads as TGCAGTGCTGACTATGAAGGTGTAGCGGGCGCAGATACGCAGTATTTT.

The chain couples TRBV20-1 to TRBJ2-1; 9 nucleotides match TRBD2. Losses at the gene ends were 4 bases for V and 6 bases for J; bases not matched to a gene: 7. This CDR3 region has 14 residues. Per the germline V gene, CDR1 is DFQATT and CDR2 is SNEGSKA (reference sequence). CDR3 sequence (DNA): TGCAGTGCTAAGGAGGGACTAGCAACCAATGAGCAGTTCTTC. Protein: CSAKEGLATNEQFF.

Remarks on this clonotype: A read error may be the cause here, since a much bigger clone is one base away. This rearrangement joins TRBV7-2 to TRBJ2-1; the D gene could be TRBD1 or TRBD2 (6 bases each). The V end lost 5 bases, the J end lost 12 bases, and 17 bases lay between the germline ends. Germline V gene data show CDR1 as SGHTA and CDR2 as FQGNSA. This CDR3 comprises 13 residues. CDR3 nucleotides: TGTGCCAGCAGCCTCGAGAGGGGGGATGGGCAGTTCTTC. This encodes CASSLERGDGQFF.